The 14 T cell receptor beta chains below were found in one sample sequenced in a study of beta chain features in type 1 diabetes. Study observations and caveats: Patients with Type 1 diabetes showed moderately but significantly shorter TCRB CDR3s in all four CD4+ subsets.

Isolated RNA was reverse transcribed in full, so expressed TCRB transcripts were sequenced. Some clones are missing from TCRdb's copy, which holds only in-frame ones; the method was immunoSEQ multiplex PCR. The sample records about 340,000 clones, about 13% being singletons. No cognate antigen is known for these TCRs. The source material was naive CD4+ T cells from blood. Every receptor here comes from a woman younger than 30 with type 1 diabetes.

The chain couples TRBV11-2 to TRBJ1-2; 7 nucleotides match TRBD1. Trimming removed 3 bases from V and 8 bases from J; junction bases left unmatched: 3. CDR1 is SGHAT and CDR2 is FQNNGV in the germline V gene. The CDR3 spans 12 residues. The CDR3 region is CASSLGTAGYTF. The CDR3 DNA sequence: TGTGCCAGCAGCTTGGGGACAGCGGGCTACACCTTC.

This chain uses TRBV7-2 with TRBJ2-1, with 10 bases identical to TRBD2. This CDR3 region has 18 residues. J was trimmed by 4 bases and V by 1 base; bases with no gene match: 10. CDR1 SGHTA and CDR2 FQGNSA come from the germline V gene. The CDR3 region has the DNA TGTGCCAGCAGCTTAGGCCGAGCGGGAGGGCCTAGGTACAATGAGCAGTTCTTC. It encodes CASSLGRAGGPRYNEQFF. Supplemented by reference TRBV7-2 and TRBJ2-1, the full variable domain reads GAGVSQSPSNKVTEKGKDVELRCDPISGHTALYWYRQSLGQGLEFLIYFQGNSAPDKSGLPSDRFSAERTGGSVSTLTIQRTQQEDSAVYLCASSLGRAGGPRYNEQFFGPGTRLTVL.

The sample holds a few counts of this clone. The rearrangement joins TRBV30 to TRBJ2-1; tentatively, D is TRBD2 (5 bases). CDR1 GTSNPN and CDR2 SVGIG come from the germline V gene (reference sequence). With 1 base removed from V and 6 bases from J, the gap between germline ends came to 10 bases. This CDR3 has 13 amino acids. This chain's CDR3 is CAWSAGLGNEQFF. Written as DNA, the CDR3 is TGTGCCTGGAGTGCTGGACTCGGCAATGAGCAGTTCTTC.

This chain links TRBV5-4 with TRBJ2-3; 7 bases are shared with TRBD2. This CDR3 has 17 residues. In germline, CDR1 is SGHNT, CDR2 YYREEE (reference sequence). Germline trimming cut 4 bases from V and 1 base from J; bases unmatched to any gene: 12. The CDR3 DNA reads TGTGCCAGCAGCCAAGATTTGGGGCTAGCGGGCACAGATACGCAGTATTTT. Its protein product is CASSQDLGLAGTDTQYF.

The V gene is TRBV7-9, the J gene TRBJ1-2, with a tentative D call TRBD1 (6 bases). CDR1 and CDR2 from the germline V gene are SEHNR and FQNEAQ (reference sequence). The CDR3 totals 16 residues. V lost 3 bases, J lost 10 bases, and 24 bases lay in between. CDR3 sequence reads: CASSLRGTTGTSVYTF. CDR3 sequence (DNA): TGTGCCAGCAGCTTGAGAGGGACCACAGGGACTAGCGTCTACACCTTC.

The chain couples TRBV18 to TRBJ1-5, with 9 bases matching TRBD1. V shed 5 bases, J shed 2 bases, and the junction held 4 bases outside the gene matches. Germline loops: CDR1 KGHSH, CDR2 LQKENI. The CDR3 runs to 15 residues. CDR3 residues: CASSETGGGNQPQHF. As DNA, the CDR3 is TGTGCCAGCTCAGAGACAGGGGGTGGCAATCAGCCCCAGCATTTT.

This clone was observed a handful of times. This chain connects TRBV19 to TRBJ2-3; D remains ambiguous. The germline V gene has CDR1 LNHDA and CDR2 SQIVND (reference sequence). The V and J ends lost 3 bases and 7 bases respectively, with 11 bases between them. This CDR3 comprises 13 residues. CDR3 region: CASSIAERNTQYF. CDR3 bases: TGTGCCAGTAGTATCGCAGAGCGTAATACGCAGTATTTT.

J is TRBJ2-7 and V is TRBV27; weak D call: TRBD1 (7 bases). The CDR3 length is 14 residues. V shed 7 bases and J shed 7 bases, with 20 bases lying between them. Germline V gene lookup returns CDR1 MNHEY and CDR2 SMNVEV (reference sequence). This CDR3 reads CASKGGGARWEQYF. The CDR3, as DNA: TGTGCCAGCAAAGGGGGCGGGGCGCGATGGGAGCAGTACTTC.

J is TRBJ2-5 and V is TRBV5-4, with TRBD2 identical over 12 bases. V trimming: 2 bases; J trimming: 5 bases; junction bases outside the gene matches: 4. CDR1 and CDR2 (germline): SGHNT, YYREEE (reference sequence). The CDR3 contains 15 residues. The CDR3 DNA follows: TGTGCCAGCAGCTTAAGACTAGCGGGAGCGGAGACCCAGTACTTC. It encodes CASSLRLAGAETQYF.

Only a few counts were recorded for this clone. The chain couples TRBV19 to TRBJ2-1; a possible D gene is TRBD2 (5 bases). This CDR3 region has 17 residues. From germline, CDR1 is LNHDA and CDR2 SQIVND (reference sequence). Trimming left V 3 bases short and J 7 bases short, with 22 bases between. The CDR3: CASSMILAGHPGNEQFF. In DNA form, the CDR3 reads TGTGCCAGTAGTATGATCCTAGCTGGTCACCCTGGGAATGAGCAGTTCTTC.

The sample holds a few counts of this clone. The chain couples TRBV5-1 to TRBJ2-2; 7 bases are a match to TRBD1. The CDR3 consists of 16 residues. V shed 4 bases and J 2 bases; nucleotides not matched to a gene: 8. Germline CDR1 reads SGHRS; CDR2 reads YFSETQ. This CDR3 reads CASSLGQALNTGELFF. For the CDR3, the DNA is TGCGCCAGCAGCCTCGGACAGGCCCTCAACACCGGGGAGCTGTTTTTT. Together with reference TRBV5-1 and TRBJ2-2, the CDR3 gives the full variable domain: KAGVTQTPRYLIKTRGQQVTLSCSPISGHRSVSWYQQTPGQGLQFLFEYFSETQRNKGNFPGRFSGRQFSNSRSEMNVSTLELGDSALYLCASSLGQALNTGELFFGEGSRLTVL.

The CDR3 here is CAISSQETQYF. CDR3 nucleotides: TGTGCCATCTCCTCCCAAGAGACCCAGTACTTC. The rearrangement uses TRBV28 and TRBJ2-5; D is uncertain. Looked up from germline, CDR1 is MDHEN and CDR2 is SYDVKM. CDR3 length: 11 residues. Trimming removed 10 bases at V and 1 base at J, with 7 bases between.

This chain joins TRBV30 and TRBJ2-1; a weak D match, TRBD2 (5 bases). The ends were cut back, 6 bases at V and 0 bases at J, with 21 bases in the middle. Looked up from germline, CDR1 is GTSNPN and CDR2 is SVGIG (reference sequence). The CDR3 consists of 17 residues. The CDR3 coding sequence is TGTGCCTGTATATCACGGGAACAGATAAGCTCCTACAATGAGCAGTTCTTC. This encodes CACISREQISSYNEQFF.

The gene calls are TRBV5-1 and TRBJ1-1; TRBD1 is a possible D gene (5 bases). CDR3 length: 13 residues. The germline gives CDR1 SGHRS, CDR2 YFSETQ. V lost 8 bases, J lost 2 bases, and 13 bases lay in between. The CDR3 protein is CASRTGGNTEAFF. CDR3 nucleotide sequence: TGCGCCAGTCGAACGGGGGGTAACACTGAAGCTTTCTTT.